The rows below give T cell receptor beta chains drawn from one sample of a study of radiotherapy plus CTLA-4 blockade in lung cancer. Clones were read by immunoSEQ multiplex PCR, and TCRdb kept only the in-frame ones, dropping some. Here the sample spans tens of thousands of clones, around four fifths being singletons. The starting material was peripheral blood, obtained from a patient treated with radiotherapy plus ipilimumab. These receptor sequences come from a human donor with non-small cell lung cancer who had stable disease on radiotherapy plus ipilimumab. CDR3s include the opening cysteine and the closing phenylalanine or tryptophan. D genes are given only for firm matches.

j_call: TRBJ2-2
v_call: TRBV2
d_call: .
cdr3_nt: TGTGCCAGCAGTTTACAGGGCACCGGGGAGCTGTTTTTT
cdr3_aa: CASSLQGTGELFF

j_call: TRBJ2-7
v_call: TRBV4-2
d_call: TRBD2
cdr3_nt: TGTGCCAGCAGCCAAGATGCCGGCGGGAGTGTCTACGAGCAGTACTTC
cdr3_aa: CASSQDAGGSVYEQYF

j_call: TRBJ1-2
v_call: TRBV19
d_call: TRBD1
cdr3_nt: TGTGCCAGTAGCCAGGGGGTCGGCTATGGCTACACCTTC
cdr3_aa: CASSQGVGYGYTF

j_call: TRBJ1-1
v_call: TRBV5-6
d_call: .
cdr3_nt: TGTGCCAGCAGCTTGGCGACGGCAAACACTGAAGCTTTCTTT
cdr3_aa: CASSLATANTEAFF

j_call: TRBJ1-1
v_call: TRBV6-5
d_call: .
cdr3_nt: TGTGCCAGCAGTTATGCTTCGGGTGGCACTGAAGCTTTCTTT
cdr3_aa: CASSYASGGTEAFF

j_call: TRBJ1-3
v_call: TRBV7-2
d_call: TRBD1
cdr3_nt: TGTGCCAGCACTTCTCCAGGACAGGGTGGAAACACCATATATTTT
cdr3_aa: CASTSPGQGGNTIYF

j_call: TRBJ1-2
v_call: TRBV11-2
d_call: TRBD1
cdr3_nt: TGTGCCAGCAGCTCGACGACAGGGATAGGAGGCTACACCTTC
cdr3_aa: CASSSTTGIGGYTF

j_call: TRBJ2-7
v_call: TRBV5-3
d_call: TRBD1
cdr3_nt: TGTGCCAGAAGCCCGACAGGGTCCTACGAGCAGTACTTC
cdr3_aa: CARSPTGSYEQYF

j_call: TRBJ2-1
v_call: TRBV5-1
d_call: .
cdr3_nt: TGCGCCAGCAGCTTGTTCAGCGACTCCTACAATGAGCAGTTCTTC
cdr3_aa: CASSLFSDSYNEQFF

j_call: TRBJ2-7
v_call: TRBV5-1
d_call: .
cdr3_nt: TGCGCCAGCAGCTTGTCAGGGATATTGGACGAGCAGTACTTC
cdr3_aa: CASSLSGILDEQYF

j_call: TRBJ2-1
v_call: TRBV5-3
d_call: TRBD2
cdr3_nt: TGTGCCAGAAAACGGACTAGCGGGAGGATAAGTTACAATGAGCAGTTCTTC
cdr3_aa: CARKRTSGRISYNEQFF

j_call: TRBJ1-1
v_call: TRBV2
d_call: .
cdr3_nt: TGTGCCAGCAGTGAATTTGGGGTAATGAACACTGAAGCTTTCTTT
cdr3_aa: CASSEFGVMNTEAFF

j_call: TRBJ2-7
v_call: TRBV11-2
d_call: .
cdr3_nt: TGTGCCAGCAGCTCCCTCCAGAGCAGGGGCCGCCCCCCCTACGAGCAGTACTTC
cdr3_aa: CASSSLQSRGRPPYEQYF

j_call: TRBJ2-7
v_call: TRBV7-6
d_call: TRBD1
cdr3_nt: TGTGCCAGCAGCTTGCAGGGGGCTAACGAGCAGTACTTC
cdr3_aa: CASSLQGANEQYF

j_call: TRBJ2-3
v_call: TRBV5-1
d_call: .
cdr3_nt: TGCGCCAGCAGCGCCCTAGGCCCAGATACGCAGTATTTT
cdr3_aa: CASSALGPDTQYF

j_call: TRBJ2-2
v_call: TRBV28
d_call: .
cdr3_nt: TGTGCCAGCAGTTTACCCCCTGTCAGGCCTCGAGGCACCGGGGAGCTGTTTTTT
cdr3_aa: CASSLPPVRPRGTGELFF

j_call: TRBJ2-1
v_call: TRBV5-1
d_call: .
cdr3_nt: TGCGCCAGCAGCTTGGCGTCTACTACCTACAATGAGCAGTTCTTC
cdr3_aa: CASSLASTTYNEQFF

j_call: TRBJ1-5
v_call: TRBV7-2
d_call: TRBD1
cdr3_nt: TGTGCCAGCAGCTCAACAGGGGCTAGCAATCAGCCCCAGCATTTT
cdr3_aa: CASSSTGASNQPQHF